A single sample gave rise to the 20 T cell receptor beta chains below, sequenced in a study of T-cell memory formation after mild COVID-19. Via MiXCR, TCRdb re-called the 5' RACE reads, giving one row per CDR3 protein. The table shows roughly 450,000 distinct CDR3 sequences, with roughly 18% occurring only once. Sequences were obtained from PBMCs or a T cell subset sorted from them (not recorded which). These receptors were taken from a man aged 18 to 30 who had mild COVID-19 (a few samples of this study predate the infection). Cell type and time point are not known.

This clonotype was seen only a few times. The chain combines TRBV11-1 with TRBJ2-2, with 8 bases matching TRBD1. CDR1 is SGHAT and CDR2 is FQDESV in the germline V gene (reference sequence). CDR3 length: 14 amino acids. V lost 4 bases, J lost 7 bases, and 5 bases stayed unmatched. CDR3 region: CASSSDRGHGELFF. The CDR3 DNA reads as TGTGCCAGCAGCTCCGACAGGGGCCACGGGGAGCTGTTTTTT.

The V and J genes are TRBV6-5 and TRBJ2-4; 10 bases fit TRBD1. The CDR3 loop spans 16 amino acids. Germline V gene lookup returns CDR1 MNHEY and CDR2 SVGAGI. With V trimmed by 5 bases and J by 1 base, 5 bases remained unmatched. CDR3 DNA sequence: TGTGCCAGCAGTACCGGGACAGGGGCGGCCAAAAACATTCAGTACTTC. Protein sequence: CASSTGTGAAKNIQYF.

The rearrangement uses TRBV2 and TRBJ2-1; the match to TRBD2 covers 11 bases. Trimming took 5 bases from V and 12 from J; bases not matched to a gene: 9. Germline CDR1 is SNHLY and CDR2 is FYNNEI. The CDR3 has 14 residues. The CDR3 sequence is CASSPSTSGTVQFF. The CDR3 DNA reads TGTGCCAGCAGTCCATCGACTAGCGGGACGGTGCAGTTCTTC.

The chain uses TRBV30 and TRBJ2-7, with D unclear. Per the germline V gene, CDR1 is GTSNPN and CDR2 is SVGIG (reference sequence). The V end lost 3 bases, the J end lost 6 bases, and 9 bases lay between the germline ends. CDR3 length: 11 residues. The CDR3 loop is CAWSGRREQYF. The CDR3 bases are TGTGCCTGGAGCGGACGACGCGAGCAGTACTTC.

This clonotype was seen once. The CDR3 does not end in the conserved phenylalanine or tryptophan, so this is likely a read error. The V gene is TRBV2, the J gene TRBJ2-5; D may be TRBD2 (6 bases). In germline, CDR1 is SNHLY, CDR2 FYNNEI. V dropped 6 bases and J dropped 5 bases, with 10 bases sitting between them. This CDR3 has 12 amino acids. DNA for the CDR3: TGTGCCAGCAGCGCGGGGTCGGAGACCCAGTACTTA. As protein: CASSAGSETQYL.

The rearrangement uses TRBV7-9 and TRBJ1-2; 8 bases are a match to TRBD1. The junction had 7 bases not matched to a gene; V was cut back by 3 bases and J by 7 bases. The CDR3 runs 14 residues. From germline, CDR1 is SEHNR and CDR2 FQNEAQ (reference sequence). The CDR3 loop is CASSFQGASGGYTF. The CDR3 DNA follows: TGTGCCAGCAGCTTTCAGGGGGCTAGCGGTGGCTACACCTTC.

The rearrangement joins TRBV2 to TRBJ1-4; 7 bases line up with TRBD1. The CDR3 totals 16 residues. The ends lost 3 bases at V and 4 bases at J; junction bases unmatched: 8. Germline CDR1 SNHLY, CDR2 FYNNEI. The DNA of the CDR3 is TGTGCCAGCAGTGATGCTTTCAGGGGGGGTAATGAAAAACTGTTTTTT. Protein: CASSDAFRGGNEKLFF.

The chain links TRBV6-5 to TRBJ1-1; a weak D match, TRBD1 (5 bases). This CDR3 is built from 14 residues. Germline-derived CDR1 and CDR2 are MNHEY and SVGAGI. Trimming left V 6 bases short and J 6 bases short, with 17 bases between. For the CDR3, the DNA is TGTGCCAGCAGCCCCGGGGGGTGGTTTTCTGAAGCTTTCTTT. Its protein product is CASSPGGWFSEAFF.

This clonotype was seen ten or more times. This rearrangement joins TRBV30 to TRBJ2-2; tentatively, D is TRBD1 (5 bases). The CDR3 loop spans 14 amino acids. V was pared by 4 bases and J by 0 bases, with 9 bases between. Germline V gene sequence: CDR1 GTSNPN, CDR2 SVGIG (reference sequence). This chain's CDR3 is CAWTQGANTGELFF. CDR3 bases: TGTGCCTGGACCCAGGGTGCGAACACCGGGGAGCTGTTTTTT. The whole variable domain, remainder taken from reference TRBV30 and TRBJ2-2, is SQTIHQWPATLVQPVGSPLSLECTVEGTSNPNLYWYRQAAGRGLQLLFYSVGIGQISSEVPQNLSASRPQDRQFILSSKKLLLSDSGFYLCAWTQGANTGELFFGEGSRLTVL.

The chain links TRBV6-1 to TRBJ2-7, with D perhaps matching TRBD1 or TRBD2 (5 bases each). The CDR3 has 14 residues. Germline CDR1 and CDR2: MNHNS and SASEGT. V was cut by 5 bases and J by 3 bases, with 14 bases left in between. As DNA, the CDR3 is TGTGCCAGCAGTAGCAGGGACGGGAACTACGAGCAGTACGTC. It translates to CASSSRDGNYEQYV.

With respect to this clonotype: This may come from a read error, since a much larger clone is one base off. The chain employs TRBV7-8 and TRBJ2-1, with D possibly being TRBD1 (5 bases). Trimming removed 5 bases at V and 15 bases at J, with 20 bases between. Per germline, CDR1 SGHVS and CDR2 FQNEAQ. The CDR3 consists of 13 residues. CDR3: CASSPSAWTMLFF. Written as DNA, the CDR3 is TGTGCCAGCAGCCCTTCCGCCTGGACAATGCTGTTCTTC.

This chain uses TRBV28 with TRBJ1-1, with 8 nucleotides matching TRBD1. Germline trimming cut 5 bases from V and 3 bases from J; bases unmatched to any gene: 11. The V gene's germline CDR1 is MDHEN and CDR2 SYDVKM. The CDR3 sequence is 16 residues long. CDR3 protein: CASSQPPGTGDTEAFF. The CDR3 nucleotides read TGTGCCAGCAGTCAACCCCCCGGGACAGGCGACACTGAAGCTTTCTTT.

A few counts support this clonotype. The chain carries TRBV18 and TRBJ2-7; D not resolved. Germline V gene sequence: CDR1 KGHSH, CDR2 LQKENI. The CDR3 is 15 amino acids. Trimming removed 8 bases at V and 2 bases at J, with 19 bases between. The CDR3 sequence is CASHLRAVVAYEQYF. In DNA, the CDR3 is TGTGCCAGCCACCTACGGGCAGTCGTTGCCTACGAGCAGTACTTC.

This clonotype was seen ten or more times. The rearrangement joins TRBV4-1 to TRBJ2-5, with TRBD1 matching 9 bases. J gave up 5 bases and V 3 bases, and 1 base lay outside the gene matches. Per the germline V gene, CDR1 is MGHRA and CDR2 is YSYEKL. This CDR3 has 13 amino acids. CDR3 in amino acids: CASSQTGGETQYF. Written as DNA, the CDR3 is TGCGCCAGCAGCCAGACAGGGGGGGAGACCCAGTACTTC.

The chain is built from TRBV4-3 and TRBJ1-5; no definite D call. CDR3 length: 14 amino acids. Trimming shortened V by 3 bases and J by 4 bases, and 10 bases separated the two germline ends. CDR1 is LGHNA and CDR2 is YSLEER in the germline V gene. The CDR3 loop is CASSHATINQPQHF. CDR3 bases: TGCGCCAGCAGCCACGCCACTATTAATCAGCCCCAGCATTTT.

The rearrangement uses TRBV12-3 or TRBV12-4 and TRBJ1-1; no reliable D call. The CDR3 contains 15 residues. Trimming shortened V by 5 bases and J by 1 base, and 14 bases separated the two germline ends. The CDR3 loop reads CASSVPPGANTEAFF. The CDR3 DNA is TGTGCCAGCAGTGTCCCGCCGGGAGCGAACACTGAAGCTTTCTTT.

This clonotype was detected only a few times. V gene TRBV5-1 combines with J gene TRBJ1-4; the match to TRBD1 covers 7 bases. The CDR3 sequence is 15 residues long. V was clipped by 0 bases and J by 2 bases; unmatched bases: 1. Germline V CDR1 and CDR2: SGHRS, YFSETQ. The CDR3 spells CASSLGTGTNEKLFF. CDR3 DNA: TGCGCCAGCAGCTTGGGGACAGGTACTAATGAAAAACTGTTTTTT.

The CDR3 DNA reads TGTGCCATCAGTGGCATCGGGTCAGGGGAAGAGACCCAGTACTTC. Protein product: CAISGIGSGEETQYF. This chain joins TRBV10-3 and TRBJ2-5, with D possibly being TRBD1 (6 bases). With 4 bases removed from V and 3 bases from J, the gap between germline ends came to 15 bases. The V gene's germline CDR1 is ENHRY and CDR2 SYGVKD. The CDR3 loop spans 15 amino acids.

The V gene is TRBV7-2, the J gene TRBJ2-7, with 7 bases aligning to TRBD1. V lost 3 bases to trimming and J lost 5 bases; unmatched junction nucleotides: 4. The germline V gene has CDR1 SGHTA and CDR2 FQGNSA. The length of the CDR3 is 13 residues. The CDR3: CASSLTGFNEQYF. CDR3 DNA: TGTGCCAGCAGCTTGACAGGGTTCAACGAGCAGTACTTC.

Only a few counts were recorded for this clonotype. The chain recombines TRBV7-9 with TRBJ2-3; a weak D match, TRBD2 (6 bases). CDR1 and CDR2 from the germline V gene are SEHNR and FQNEAQ (reference sequence). Trimming removed 5 bases at V and 4 bases at J, with 13 bases between. The CDR3 runs to 14 residues. CDR3 sequence: CASSTSGVSDTQYF. Here the CDR3 DNA reads TGTGCCAGCAGCACATCGGGGGTTTCAGATACGCAGTATTTT.